A selection of T cell receptor beta chains follows, all from one sample in a study of neurological immune-mediated disorders. From the 5' RACE reads, TCRdb called clonotypes with MiXCR, one entry per CDR3 protein. Of roughly 48,000 distinct CDR3 sequences in the sample, roughly 13% were seen once. Material for sequencing was PBMCs. Every receptor here comes from a male donor with HTLV-1-associated myelopathy (HAM/TSP). CDR3s include the opening cysteine and the closing phenylalanine or tryptophan. D genes are given only for firm matches. Some rows have no size entry. The others give once, few or many, or a class for an expanded clone.

CDR3nt,CDR3aa,len,v_gene,j_gene,d_gene,abundance
TGTGCCAGCAGTTCAGTAAGGGACAGAAGCACAGATACGCAGTATTTT,CASSSVRDRSTDTQYF,16,TRBV6-5,TRBJ2-3,TRBD1,many
TGCAGTGCACGGGGGACTAGCGGGGGGGTGGTATCCTACAATGAGCAGTTCTTC,CSARGTSGGVVSYNEQFF,18,TRBV20-1,TRBJ2-1,TRBD2,many
TGCGCCAGCAGCTTGGGTCCTAGCGGGAATGAGCAGTTCTTC,CASSLGPSGNEQFF,14,TRBV5-1,TRBJ2-1,TRBD2,many
TGTGCCAGCTCACCCATCGCCGCAGGACTTCAAGAGACCCAGTACTTC,CASSPIAAGLQETQYF,16,TRBV18,TRBJ2-5,NA,NA
TGTGCCAGCAGCTTAGAGGCCACCGGGGAGCTGTTTTTT,CASSLEATGELFF,13,TRBV7-6,TRBJ2-2,NA,many
TGTGCCAGCAGTTTGGACCGGGGGGGGTTGTCACCCCTCCACTTT,CASSLDRGGLSPLHF,15,TRBV12-3/TRBV12-4,TRBJ1-6,NA,many
TGCGCCAGCAGCTTGAAAGGACAGGGGTCAACTAATGAAAAACTGTTTTTT,CASSLKGQGSTNEKLFF,17,TRBV5-1,TRBJ1-4,TRBD1,many
TGCGCCAGCACCCTGGAATCGAGGGGAGAGACAGATACGCAGTATTTT,CASTLESRGETDTQYF,16,TRBV5-1,TRBJ2-3,NA,many
TGCAGTGCCCCCTTCAGCTACGAGCAGTACTTC,CSAPFSYEQYF,11,TRBV20-1,TRBJ2-7,NA,many
TGTGCCAGCAGCGTCGGACAGAACACCGGGGAGCTGTTTTTT,CASSVGQNTGELFF,14,TRBV9,TRBJ2-2,NA,many
TGTGCCACCTCTCGGGGGTTTAGTTCACCCCTCCACTTT,CATSRGFSSPLHF,13,TRBV24-1,TRBJ1-6,NA,many
TGCGCCAGCAGGGCGACAGGAAATCAGCCCCAGCATTTT,CASRATGNQPQHF,13,TRBV10-2,TRBJ1-5,NA,many
TGTGCCAGCAGCTTGGCCGGGCAGGACGAGCAGTACTTC,CASSLAGQDEQYF,13,TRBV5-6,TRBJ2-7,NA,many
TGTGCCAGCTCACAGGGTTCCCCGACAGGTGGTCAGCCCCAGCATTTT,CASSQGSPTGGQPQHF,16,TRBV18,TRBJ1-5,NA,NA
TGTGCCAGCAGTTACTCGATCCCCGGGGGGAGCTCCTACAATGAGCAGTTCTTC,CASSYSIPGGSSYNEQFF,18,TRBV6-5,TRBJ2-1,TRBD2,many
TGTGCCAGCAGCGGTTCAACCTATAGCAATCAGCCCCAGCATTTT,CASSGSTYSNQPQHF,15,TRBV6-1,TRBJ1-5,NA,many
TGCGCCAGCAGCCCCCCAGGGACAGGGTCCACAGATACGCAGTATTTT,CASSPPGTGSTDTQYF,16,TRBV5-1,TRBJ2-3,TRBD1,many
TGTGCCAGCAATGGGGACGCTGAAGATGAAAAACTGTTTTTT,CASNGDAEDEKLFF,14,TRBV28,TRBJ1-4,NA,many
TGTGCCAGCAGGCCAACAGGGAGCTATGGCTACACCTTC,CASRPTGSYGYTF,13,TRBV12-3/TRBV12-4,TRBJ1-2,NA,many
TGCAGTGCTAGAGATCGCGGAAACTATGGCTACACCTTC,CSARDRGNYGYTF,13,TRBV20-1,TRBJ1-2,NA,many
TGCAGTGCTAGAGATCCCCGCCAGGGAGGGTATCAGCCCCAGCATTTT,CSARDPRQGGYQPQHF,16,TRBV20-1,TRBJ1-5,NA,few
TGTGCCAGCAGCGCGACTAAGGGATGGGGGACTGAAGCTTTCTTT,CASSATKGWGTEAFF,15,TRBV9,TRBJ1-1,NA,NA
TGTGCCAGCAGCATGACCGGGAAGGCAGATACGCAGTATTTT,CASSMTGKADTQYF,14,TRBV9,TRBJ2-3,NA,many
TGTGCCAGCAGCCAGATCAGGGGGGAGCAGTTCTTC,CASSQIRGEQFF,12,TRBV14,TRBJ2-1,TRBD1,many
TGTGCCAGCAGCTCCGATATCATTATAGTTGAAAAACTGTTTTTT,CASSSDIIIVEKLFF,15,TRBV7-8,TRBJ1-4,NA,many
TGCAGTGCTAGGAGGCCCCAGGACCACAATCAGCCCCAGCATTTT,CSARRPQDHNQPQHF,15,TRBV20-1,TRBJ1-5,NA,many
TGTGCCAGCAGTGATGGTTCTGGAAACACCATATATTTT,CASSDGSGNTIYF,13,TRBV6-1,TRBJ1-3,NA,many
TGTGCCAGCAGCAAACAGGGGTGGGAAGAGACCCAGTACTTC,CASSKQGWEETQYF,14,TRBV9,TRBJ2-5,TRBD1,many
TGTGCCAGCAGCGTAGGAGGGGGCCTGTTCTCTGGCTACACCTTC,CASSVGGGLFSGYTF,15,TRBV9,TRBJ1-2,TRBD1,many
TGTGCCAGCAGCCCGACACGTAATGAGCAGTTCTTC,CASSPTRNEQFF,12,TRBV3-1,TRBJ2-1,NA,many
TGCGCCAGCAGCTTACGGAGTCAGAACACTGAAGCTTTCTTT,CASSLRSQNTEAFF,14,TRBV5-1,TRBJ1-1,NA,many
TGTGCCAGCAGCCAGATCAGGGGGACTGAAGCTTTCTTT,CASSQIRGTEAFF,13,TRBV3-1,TRBJ1-1,TRBD1,many
TGTGCCAGCAGCTTAGGGCCGGATGGGGTTGATTACGAGCAGTACTTC,CASSLGPDGVDYEQYF,16,TRBV7-2,TRBJ2-7,NA,NA
TGTGCCAGCAGCTCAGGGGCGGGCTACACCTTC,CASSSGAGYTF,11,TRBV11-2,TRBJ1-2,NA,many
TGTGCCAGCAGCCCGGGGGGGGTTCACACCGGGGAGCTGTTTTTT,CASSPGGVHTGELFF,15,TRBV11-2,TRBJ2-2,TRBD2,many
TGCAGTGCTAGAAGACAGCTCTACGAGCAGTACTTC,CSARRQLYEQYF,12,TRBV20-1,TRBJ2-7,NA,many
TGCGCCAGCAGCGCGGGACAGGGACGCCAAGAGACCCAGTACTTC,CASSAGQGRQETQYF,15,TRBV5-1,TRBJ2-5,TRBD1,many
TGTGCCAACAGCCGTTACCGGGACAGGGCCTACGAGCAGTACTTC,CANSRYRDRAYEQYF,15,TRBV7-2,TRBJ2-7,TRBD1,many
TGCGCCAGCAGCTTGGTGGCCACCGGGGAGCTGTTTTTT,CASSLVATGELFF,13,TRBV5-1,TRBJ2-2,NA,many
TGCGCCAGCAGCACAGATCCGACAGGGATCAACGGGGAGCTGTTTTTT,CASSTDPTGINGELFF,16,TRBV5-1,TRBJ2-2,TRBD1,NA
TGCAGTGCTAGATTAGCGGGGGGGCCTTTCGGGGAGCTGTTTTTT,CSARLAGGPFGELFF,15,TRBV20-1,TRBJ2-2,TRBD2,many
TGTGCCAGCAGCTCCGGACAGGGGACAGATACGCAGTATTTT,CASSSGQGTDTQYF,14,TRBV7-2,TRBJ2-3,TRBD1,many
TGTGCCATCAGTGAGTCACGGCGGACCAGGGATGGCTACACCTTC,CAISESRRTRDGYTF,15,TRBV10-3,TRBJ1-2,NA,many
TGTGCCAGCAGTCGGGGGGGGGCAGGAGAGACCCAGTACTTC,CASSRGGAGETQYF,14,TRBV7-2,TRBJ2-5,TRBD2,many
TGCAGTGCTAGGGTGGGGCTTAATTCACCCCTCCACTTT,CSARVGLNSPLHF,13,TRBV20-1,TRBJ1-6,NA,many
TGCAGCGTCATATTCGGGACAGGGGTGGATCAGCCCCAGCATTTT,CSVIFGTGVDQPQHF,15,TRBV29-1,TRBJ1-5,TRBD1,few
TGTGCCAGCAGCCTGCTCCGGCAGGTGAACACTGAAGCTTTCTTT,CASSLLRQVNTEAFF,15,TRBV6-6,TRBJ1-1,NA,many
TGTGCCAGCAGCCCCACAGGGGTTTCCTACGAGCAGTACTTC,CASSPTGVSYEQYF,14,TRBV12-3/TRBV12-4,TRBJ2-7,TRBD1,many
TGCGCCAGCAGCGATGGACAGTTTTCCGATGAAAAACTGTTTTTT,CASSDGQFSDEKLFF,15,TRBV5-1,TRBJ1-4,NA,many
TGTGCCAGCAGTTACTCGTCGACTAGCGGCTACGAGCAGTACTTC,CASSYSSTSGYEQYF,15,TRBV6-6,TRBJ2-7,TRBD2,many
TGCAGTCCTACCGGGGCTAGCGGGCGGACAGATACGCAGTATTTT,CSPTGASGRTDTQYF,15,TRBV20-1,TRBJ2-3,TRBD2,many
TGCAGTGCTATCACCCAACAAAACTATGGCTACACCTTC,CSAITQQNYGYTF,13,TRBV20-1,TRBJ1-2,NA,NA
TGCGCCAGCAGCTTGGAGGGACATCTCTATGGCTACACCTTC,CASSLEGHLYGYTF,14,TRBV5-1,TRBJ1-2,NA,many
TGTGCCAGCAGCCAATACCCCAACAATGAGCAGTTCTTC,CASSQYPNNEQFF,13,TRBV3-1,TRBJ2-1,NA,many
TGTGCCAGCAGCCAAGAAAACGCTCCTGAAGCTTTCTTT,CASSQENAPEAFF,13,TRBV3-1,TRBJ1-1,NA,many
TGCGCCAGCAGTTACGGGGGGGCGAGGTACAATGAGCAGTTCTTC,CASSYGGARYNEQFF,15,TRBV5-1,TRBJ2-1,TRBD2,many
TGTGCCAGCAGCGTGGGACAGAACTATGGCTACACCTTC,CASSVGQNYGYTF,13,TRBV7-9,TRBJ1-2,TRBD1,many
TGCAGTGCTGTTAGGGGGGGGAATACGCAGTATTTT,CSAVRGGNTQYF,12,TRBV20-1,TRBJ2-3,NA,many
TGTGCCAGCAGTTTAGATGGGACGGCCTACGAGCAGTACTTC,CASSLDGTAYEQYF,14,TRBV12-3/TRBV12-4,TRBJ2-7,NA,many
TGTGCCAGCAGTTTGTCAGGGGCTGGAAACACCATATATTTT,CASSLSGAGNTIYF,14,TRBV12-3/TRBV12-4,TRBJ1-3,NA,many